One and the same sample provided the 31 T cell receptor beta chains below, sequenced in a study of vaccination and CD4 T cells after COVID-19. Treatment specified: roughly ten-day PBMC culture with coronavirus spike peptide pools or control peptides (ViraFEST assay). One should note that the unexposed donor's CD4+ T cells were collected before the COVID-19 pandemic (2011-2018). The Oncomine TCR Beta short-read assay was applied to DNA of cultured CD4+ T cells. The template was genomic DNA from cultured CD4+ T cells. TCRdb independently ran MiXCR on the PCR reads; one entry per CDR3 protein. The profile covers several thousand distinct CDR3 sequences, with 30% to 45% appearing a single time and under 25% taken by the ten largest. For these TCRs, the target antigens are not known. Sequencing was carried out using CD4+ T cells from blood, cultured in vitro. These receptors came from a human donor in good health.

This chain joins TRBV2 and TRBJ1-1; D might be TRBD1 (6 bases). The CDR3 spans 13 residues. The germline V and J ends were trimmed by 8 bases and 4 bases, with 14 bases remaining between them. Germline lookup yields CDR1 SNHLY and CDR2 FYNNEI. CDR3 bases: TGTGCCAGCGGACAGTGGGAAAGCACTGAAGCTTTCTTT. It translates to CASGQWESTEAFF.

This clonotype has just a few counts. The chain combines TRBV20-1 with TRBJ1-2, with TRBD1 identical over 12 bases. CDR3 length equals 11 residues. The V gene's germline CDR1 is DFQATT and CDR2 SNEGSKA (reference sequence). J lost 8 bases, V lost 5 bases, and 0 bases had no gene match. The CDR3 here is CSAGTGGGYTF. Written as DNA, the CDR3 is TGCAGTGCTGGGACAGGGGGCGGCTACACCTTC.

V gene TRBV9 combines with J gene TRBJ1-2; tentatively, D is TRBD1 (6 bases). Germline CDR1 reads SGDLS; CDR2 reads YYNGEE. The CDR3 is 14 amino acids. V lost 0 bases and J lost 7, with 13 bases in between. The CDR3 region is CASSVGQGKVGYTF. The CDR3 coding sequence is TGTGCCAGCAGCGTAGGGCAGGGGAAGGTTGGCTACACCTTC.

The chain employs TRBV19 and TRBJ1-2; maybe TRBD1 (5 bases). CDR1 is LNHDA and CDR2 is SQIVND in the germline V gene (reference sequence). V was pared by 7 bases and J by 4 bases, with 13 bases between. CDR3 size: 13 residues. This CDR3 reads CASTPPGSYGYTF. CDR3 bases: TGTGCCAGTACCCCACCAGGGAGCTATGGCTACACCTTC.

This rearrangement joins TRBV11-3 to TRBJ2-1; 12 bases agree with TRBD1. Per the germline V gene, CDR1 is SGHNT and CDR2 is YENEEA. CDR3 length equals 15 residues. The J segment lost 7 bases and the V segment lost 2 bases, leaving 3 bases of the junction unmatched. CDR3 bases: TGTGCCAGCAGCTTATTGGGACAGGGGGCGAATGAGCAGTTCTTC. As protein: CASSLLGQGANEQFF.

The chain carries TRBV9 and TRBJ2-7, with 7 bases that match TRBD2. Unmatched junction bases numbered 14, after V lost 4 bases and J lost 7 bases. There are 15 residues in the CDR3. Germline values: CDR1 SGDLS, CDR2 YYNGEE. DNA of the CDR3: TGTGCCAGCAGCCTGAAACCGGGACGCGGGGGAGAGCAGTACTTC. It encodes CASSLKPGRGGEQYF.

This chain links TRBV28 with TRBJ1-1; TRBD1 is a possible D gene (6 bases). The germline V gene has CDR1 MDHEN and CDR2 SYDVKM. The V and J ends lost 5 bases and 4 bases respectively, with 17 bases between them. This CDR3 spans 15 amino acids. This chain's CDR3 is CASSPPQGWVTEAFF. The CDR3 DNA reads as TGTGCCAGCAGTCCCCCCCAGGGGTGGGTCACTGAAGCTTTCTTT.

The J gene is TRBJ1-5, the V gene TRBV30; weak D call: TRBD1 (6 bases). CDR3 length equals 15 residues. Germline assignment: CDR1 GTSNPN and CDR2 SVGIG (reference sequence). V lost 2 bases, J lost 6 bases, and 17 bases lay in between. This CDR3 is CAWSQMGTGSQPQHF. Written as DNA, the CDR3 is TGTGCCTGGAGTCAAATGGGAACAGGGTCTCAGCCCCAGCATTTT. The variable domain in full, with the rest retrieved from reference TRBV30 and TRBJ1-5, is SQTIHQWPATLVQPVGSPLSLECTVEGTSNPNLYWYRQAAGRGLQLLFYSVGIGQISSEVPQNLSASRPQDRQFILSSKKLLLSDSGFYLCAWSQMGTGSQPQHFGDGTRLSIL.

This chain joins TRBV7-2 and TRBJ2-2; D gene unclear. Per germline, CDR1 SGHTA and CDR2 FQGNSA. Trimming removed 2 bases from V and 14 bases from J, with 18 bases in between. The CDR3 totals 14 residues. This CDR3 is CASSLNPRTGVLFF. CDR3 in DNA: TGTGCCAGCAGCTTAAACCCCAGGACCGGAGTCCTGTTTTTT.

The chain carries TRBV24-1 and TRBJ2-5, with TRBD1 as a possible D gene (8 bases). The CDR3 extends over 15 amino acids. With 4 bases removed from V and 5 bases from J, the gap between germline ends came to 16 bases. In germline, CDR1 is KGHDR, CDR2 SFDVKD. The CDR3 loop is CATSDPGQGGETQYF. The CDR3 DNA reads TGTGCCACCAGTGACCCCGGACAGGGAGGGGAGACCCAGTACTTC.

V is TRBV20-1 and J is TRBJ1-5, with D hard to call. Trimming removed 0 bases from V and 3 bases from J, with 12 bases in between. The CDR3 contains 15 residues. In germline, CDR1 is DFQATT, CDR2 SNEGSKA (reference sequence). The CDR3 bases are TGCAGTGCTAGAGATCCGACAATTAACAATCAGCCCCAGCATTTT. Its protein product is CSARDPTINNQPQHF.

The chain uses TRBV5-1 and TRBJ2-3, with TRBD2 identical over 8 bases. V lost 4 bases, J lost 1 base, and 8 bases stayed unmatched. Germline CDR1 SGHRS, CDR2 YFSETQ. The CDR3 runs 16 residues. CDR3 loop: CASSHRAREGTDTQYF. DNA of the CDR3: TGCGCCAGCAGCCATCGTGCGCGGGAGGGCACAGATACGCAGTATTTT.

This clonotype was counted a few times. CDR3 loop: CASGRGHSSYNEQFF. CDR3 in DNA: TGTGCCAGCGGGAGAGGCCACAGCTCCTACAATGAGCAGTTCTTC. This sequence joins TRBV19 and TRBJ2-1; D perhaps matches TRBD2 (6 bases). The CDR3 is 15 amino acids. Germline CDR1 is LNHDA and CDR2 is SQIVND (reference sequence). Trimming took 9 bases from V and 0 from J, leaving 15 bases between them.

This sequence joins TRBV6-2 or TRBV6-3 and TRBJ2-7; tentative D call: TRBD1 (5 bases). The germline V and J ends were trimmed by 2 bases and 3 bases, with 11 bases remaining between them. The CDR3 runs to 14 residues. CDR1 is MNHEY, CDR2 SVGEGT, per germline. CDR3 protein: CASSYERGLYEQYF. The CDR3, as DNA: TGTGCCAGCAGTTACGAAAGGGGCCTCTACGAGCAGTACTTC.

In this sample, this clonotype turned up a few times. The rearrangement links TRBV5-8 to TRBJ2-7; D may correspond to TRBD1 or TRBD2 (5 bases each). Germline V lookup: CDR1 SGHTS, CDR2 YDEGEE. The CDR3 loop spans 13 amino acids. Trimming took off 6 bases at V and 4 bases at J, with 14 bases between the two ends. The CDR3 protein is CASNSGPGYEQYF. In DNA form, the CDR3 reads TGTGCCAGCAACTCGGGACCGGGGTACGAGCAGTACTTC.

The chain has TRBV7-2 and TRBJ2-1; D might be TRBD2 (6 bases). This CDR3 spans 15 amino acids. Trimming cost V 5 bases and J 4 bases, with 15 bases left between them. The germline V gene has CDR1 SGHTA and CDR2 FQGNSA. In nucleotides, the CDR3 is TGTGCCAGCAGCGGTAATGCGGGGTCGTACAATGAGCAGTTCTTC. Translated: CASSGNAGSYNEQFF.

The chain couples TRBV18 to TRBJ2-7, with TRBD1 matching 9 bases. The CDR3 covers 16 residues. Germline loops: CDR1 KGHSH, CDR2 LQKENI. The ends lost 3 bases at V and 0 bases at J; junction bases unmatched: 6. In nucleotides, the CDR3 is TGTGCCAGCTCACCGCTACAGGGGGCGAACTCCTACGAGCAGTACTTC. Translated: CASSPLQGANSYEQYF. Based on the CDR3 plus reference TRBV18 and TRBJ2-7, the full variable domain is NAGVMQNPRHLVRRRGQEARLRCSPMKGHSHVYWYRQLPEEGLKFMVYLQKENIIDESGMPKERFSAEFPKEGPSILRIQQVVRGDSAAYFCASSPLQGANSYEQYFGPGTRLTVT.

The V gene is TRBV6-1, the J gene TRBJ1-5; D is unclear. The CDR3 runs to 14 residues. V gave up 7 bases and J gave up 0 bases, with 10 bases separating them. Germline CDR1 and CDR2: MNHNS and SASEGT. The CDR3 DNA reads TGTGCCAGCACCCTAGAGTATAGCAATCAGCCCCAGCATTTT. Its translation is CASTLEYSNQPQHF.

The chain carries TRBV19 and TRBJ2-3; 7 positions match TRBD2. In germline, CDR1 is LNHDA, CDR2 SQIVND (reference sequence). V was pared by 6 bases and J by 1 base, with 13 bases of the junction left unmatched. The CDR3 consists of 17 residues. CDR3 sequence (DNA): TGTGCCAGTAGCCGGGGGGTCGGTACAGCGGGCACAGATACGCAGTATTTT. Its translation is CASSRGVGTAGTDTQYF.

This clonotype came up once. The rearrangement uses TRBV27 and TRBJ2-7; perhaps TRBD2 as D (6 bases). V dropped 3 bases and J dropped 3 bases, with 12 bases sitting between them. Germline V gene sequence: CDR1 MNHEY, CDR2 SMNVEV (reference sequence). CDR3 size: 14 residues. The chain's CDR3 is CASSFGRESYEQYF. The CDR3 DNA reads as TGTGCCAGCAGTTTCGGGCGGGAAAGCTACGAGCAGTACTTC.

This chain uses TRBV28 with TRBJ1-4, with D unresolved. The ends were cut back, 4 bases at V and 8 bases at J, with 20 bases in the middle. Germline V gene sequence: CDR1 MDHEN, CDR2 SYDVKM. The CDR3 is made up of 16 amino acids. DNA for the CDR3: TGTGCCAGCAGTTCACCGGGCCGCCCTTTGGACGAAAAACTGTTTTTT. It yields the protein CASSSPGRPLDEKLFF.

The table lists this clonotype with a few counts. V gene TRBV10-3 combines with J gene TRBJ1-2, with 10 positions matching TRBD1. Germline assignment: CDR1 ENHRY and CDR2 SYGVKD. This CDR3 region has 13 residues. The V segment lost 10 bases and the J segment 3 bases; nucleotides outside the gene matches: 5. This CDR3 reads CATTTGGDYGYTF. CDR3 nucleotide sequence: TGTGCCACTACGACAGGGGGCGACTATGGCTACACCTTC.

This clonotype was observed a handful of times. The rearrangement joins TRBV27 to TRBJ1-1, with a tentative D call TRBD1 (6 bases). The CDR3 is 18 residues long. The V gene lost 0 bases and the J gene lost 0 bases, with 17 bases spanning the gap. The germline gives CDR1 MNHEY, CDR2 SMNVEV (reference sequence). The CDR3 bases are TGTGCCAGCAGTTTATCGAGAGGGGGGTGGGCCATGAACACTGAAGCTTTCTTT. It codes for CASSLSRGGWAMNTEAFF.

The chain is built from TRBV7-2 and TRBJ2-7; D is perhaps TRBD1 (5 bases). CDR1 and CDR2 (germline): SGHTA, FQGNSA. V lost 1 base and J lost 6, with 19 bases in between. The CDR3 runs 16 residues. CDR3 residues: CASSLGGTPLPVEQYF. In DNA form, the CDR3 reads TGTGCCAGCAGCTTAGGGGGCACTCCGCTACCAGTCGAGCAGTACTTC.

This chain joins TRBV27 and TRBJ1-1, with D tentatively TRBD1 (5 bases). CDR3 length: 13 residues. The germline gives CDR1 MNHEY, CDR2 SMNVEV (reference sequence). Trimming took off 7 bases at V and 4 bases at J, with 13 bases between the two ends. CDR3: CASKPGSATEAFF. As DNA, the CDR3 is TGTGCCAGCAAACCAGGGTCGGCCACTGAAGCTTTCTTT.

The CDR3 nucleotides are TGTGCCATGACCGCTCGGGGGATGATCACAGATACGCAGTATTTT. Residues: CAMTARGMITDTQYF. The genes are TRBV5-4 and TRBJ2-3; D might be TRBD2 (6 bases). Trimming left V 9 bases short and J 2 bases short, with 19 bases between. The CDR3 has 15 amino acids. Germline assignment: CDR1 SGHNT and CDR2 YYREEE (reference sequence). The full variable domain, its missing parts supplied by reference TRBV5-4 and TRBJ2-3, is ETGVTQSPTHLIKTRGQQVTLRCSSQSGHNTVSWYQQALGQGPQFIFQYYREEENGRGNFPPRFSGLQFPNYSSELNVNALELDDSALYLCAMTARGMITDTQYFGPGTRLTVL.

This clonotype was observed a handful of times. The chain joins TRBV5-4 to TRBJ2-3, with D perhaps TRBD1 or TRBD2 (6 bases each). Trimming stripped 0 bases from V and 1 base from J, with 15 bases between. Per the germline V gene, CDR1 is SGHNT and CDR2 is YYREEE (reference sequence). The CDR3 contains 17 residues. The CDR3 is CASSLVRRGWGTDTQYF. As DNA, the CDR3 is TGTGCCAGCAGCTTGGTAAGGAGGGGGTGGGGCACAGATACGCAGTATTTT.

DNA of the CDR3: TGTGCCAGCAGCCAAGAACAGATGAACACTGAAGCTTTCTTT. Protein: CASSQEQMNTEAFF. The rearrangement joins TRBV5-4 to TRBJ1-1; D remains ambiguous. CDR1 and CDR2 from the germline V gene are SGHNT and YYREEE (reference sequence). The CDR3 has 14 residues. Trimming removed 4 bases from V and 0 bases from J, with 10 bases in between. The complete variable domain, with remaining parts taken from reference TRBV5-4 and TRBJ1-1, reads ETGVTQSPTHLIKTRGQQVTLRCSSQSGHNTVSWYQQALGQGPQFIFQYYREEENGRGNFPPRFSGLQFPNYSSELNVNALELDDSALYLCASSQEQMNTEAFFGQGTRLTVV.

The chain is built from TRBV6-2 or TRBV6-3 and TRBJ1-2; D uncertain. The germline V gene encodes CDR1 MNHEY and CDR2 SVGEGT. The CDR3 is made up of 11 amino acids. V was trimmed by 6 bases and J by 8 bases, leaving 10 bases between them. CDR3 amino acids: CASRQGYGYTF. DNA of the CDR3: TGTGCCAGCAGACAAGGGTACGGCTACACCTTC.

The chain employs TRBV27 and TRBJ2-1; TRBD2 is a possible D gene (5 bases). Germline V gene lookup returns CDR1 MNHEY and CDR2 SMNVEV (reference sequence). The CDR3 consists of 16 residues. The V end lost 5 bases, the J end lost 3 bases, and 17 bases lay between the germline ends. The CDR3 DNA reads as TGTGCCAGCAGTGCCGCTAAGCGGAGTAACTACAATGAGCAGTTCTTC. Protein: CASSAAKRSNYNEQFF.

The rearrangement links TRBV6-5 to TRBJ1-5; D gene unclear. The CDR3 contains 15 residues. V lost 0 bases and J 5 bases, leaving 11 bases between the germline ends. Germline V lookup: CDR1 MNHEY, CDR2 SVGAGI. Here the CDR3 DNA reads TGTGCCAGCAGTTACTCGTATTCAGAGGATCAGCCCCAGCATTTT. Translation: CASSYSYSEDQPQHF.